These 29 T cell receptor beta chains were sequenced from one sample in a study of blood T cell repertoires in COVID-19. Sequencing used immunoSEQ multiplex PCR; TCRdb keeps in-frame clones, though not all of them. Of around 130,000 clones listed, roughly 80% are singletons. The source material was peripheral blood. The source of these receptors is a woman in her sixties with acute or convalescent COVID-19.

This clone appeared a single time. The chain carries TRBV11-2 and TRBJ1-4; TRBD1 is a possible D gene (5 bases). Trimming shortened V by 5 bases and J by 8 bases, and 18 bases separated the two germline ends. Germline assignment: CDR1 SGHAT and CDR2 FQNNGV. The CDR3 covers 15 residues. The CDR3 region has the DNA TGTGCCAGCAGCCCCCTCAGGGTGGTGCGCGAAAAACTGTTTTTT. This gives the protein CASSPLRVVREKLFF. The whole variable domain, remainder taken from reference TRBV11-2 and TRBJ1-4, is EAGVAQSPRYKIIEKRQSVAFWCNPISGHATLYWYQQILGQGPKLLIQFQNNGVVDDSQLPKDRFSAERLKGVDSTLKIQPAKLEDSAVYLCASSPLRVVREKLFFGSGTQLSVL.

The DNA for the CDR3 is TGTGCCAGCAGCCCCCGGGGAGCGGGGTTGAGCACAGATACGCAGTATTTT. Amino acid sequence: CASSPRGAGLSTDTQYF. The J gene is TRBJ2-3, the V gene TRBV3-1 (or the pseudogene TRBV3-2), with TRBD2 matching 7 bases. J gave up 0 bases and V 4 bases, and 10 bases lay outside the gene matches. Germline CDR1 is LGHDT and CDR2 is YNNKEL (reference sequence). The CDR3 contains 17 residues.

This clone was observed once. The V and J genes are TRBV6-5 and TRBJ2-5; 7 nucleotides match TRBD1. J gave up 2 bases and V 7 bases, and 7 bases lay outside the gene matches. Per germline, CDR1 MNHEY and CDR2 SVGAGI. There are 14 residues in the CDR3. The CDR3 DNA reads as TGTGCCAGCACCTCGGGACAGACTCAAGAGACCCAGTACTTC. Residues: CASTSGQTQETQYF.

The chain couples TRBV19 to TRBJ2-1; 10 positions match TRBD2. The V segment lost 3 bases and the J segment 8 bases; nucleotides outside the gene matches: 13. The CDR3 loop spans 17 amino acids. Germline V gives CDR1 LNHDA, CDR2 SQIVND (reference sequence). CDR3 protein: CASSMGSGGPFLDEQFF. The CDR3 DNA reads as TGTGCCAGTAGTATGGGTAGCGGGGGGCCTTTTTTAGATGAGCAGTTCTTC.

The gene calls are TRBV11-2 and TRBJ1-4, with 10 bases fitting TRBD1. CDR3 length: 16 residues. Germline V lookup: CDR1 SGHAT, CDR2 FQNNGV. V shed 5 bases and J 2 bases; nucleotides not matched to a gene: 5. CDR3 coding DNA: TGTGCCAGCAGCGCAAGACAGGGGGCGACTAATGAAAAACTGTTTTTT. Its protein is CASSARQGATNEKLFF.

This rearrangement joins TRBV2 to TRBJ2-3; 9 bases agree with TRBD2. This CDR3 is 21 amino acids long. After removal of 0 bases from V and 6 bases from J, the junction contained 22 bases not matched to a gene. CDR1 and CDR2 (germline): SNHLY, FYNNEI. Written as DNA, the CDR3 is TGTGCCAGCAGTGAAGCGCCCCCCGCATGGGGACTAGCCGGGGCCTCGGATACGCAGTATTTT. Its translation: CASSEAPPAWGLAGASDTQYF.

This clone appeared once. The chain combines TRBV7-9 with TRBJ1-1; D remains ambiguous. Germline lookup yields CDR1 SEHNR and CDR2 FQNEAQ (reference sequence). This CDR3 spans 14 amino acids. With 4 bases removed from V and 0 bases from J, the gap between germline ends came to 9 bases. CDR3 amino acids: CASSSDTVNTEAFF. The CDR3 nucleotides are TGTGCCAGCAGCTCAGACACAGTGAACACTGAAGCTTTCTTT.

This chain links TRBV10-3 with TRBJ1-1, with a weak D call TRBD1 (5 bases). The CDR3 covers 14 residues. CDR1 ENHRY and CDR2 SYGVKD come from the germline V gene. Trimming removed 3 bases from V and 13 bases from J, with 21 bases in between. The CDR3 nucleotides are TGTGCCATCAGTGATAGGACGCAGAGTGGAGGGGTTTTCTTT. This sequence encodes CAISDRTQSGGVFF.

J is TRBJ1-1 and V is TRBV6-5; TRBD1 is a possible D gene (6 bases). The ends were cut back, 2 bases at V and 7 bases at J, with 8 bases in the middle. The CDR3 has 12 residues. Germline V lookup: CDR1 MNHEY, CDR2 SVGAGI. CDR3 loop: CASSYIGGEAFF. The DNA for the CDR3 is TGTGCCAGCAGTTACATAGGGGGTGAAGCTTTCTTT.

The chain carries TRBV29-1 and TRBJ1-3; D uncertain. The CDR3 sequence is 14 residues long. From germline, CDR1 is SQVTM and CDR2 ANQGSEA. Between the trimmed V and J ends, which lost 6 bases and 0 bases, there was a span of 12 bases. DNA of the CDR3: TGCAGCGTATCGGGAGTAAGCTCTGGAAACACCATATATTTT. It codes for CSVSGVSSGNTIYF. The entire variable domain, with the rest obtained from reference TRBV29-1 and TRBJ1-3, is as follows: SAVISQKPSRDICQRGTSLTIQCQVDSQVTMMFWYRQQPGQSLTLIATANQGSEATYESGFVIDKFPISRPNLTFSTLTVSNMSPEDSSIYLCSVSGVSSGNTIYFGEGSWLTVV.

In DNA form, the CDR3 reads TGTGCCAGCAGCCAAGATCGTGAGGCCTATGAAGCTTTCTTT. Translated, it gives CASSQDREAYEAFF. The V gene is TRBV4-2, the J gene TRBJ1-1, with D hard to call. There are 14 residues in the CDR3. V was shortened by 0 bases and J by 7 bases, with 12 bases between the two germline ends. From germline, CDR1 is LGHNA and CDR2 YNFKEQ.

Notes on this clone: Other DNA sequences within the sample encode an identical CDR3. The rearrangement joins TRBV30 to TRBJ2-7; possible D gene TRBD2, 5 bases. This CDR3 contains 11 residues. Trimming cost V 1 base and J 7 bases, with 8 bases left between them. Germline V lookup: CDR1 GTSNPN, CDR2 SVGIG (reference sequence). The CDR3 nucleotides are TGTGCCTGGAGTGGAGGCGGGGAGCAGTACTTC. Translated: CAWSGGGEQYF.

The chain employs TRBV5-1 and TRBJ1-6, with 8 bases fitting TRBD1. This CDR3 has 14 residues. Germline lookup yields CDR1 SGHRS and CDR2 YFSETQ. Germline trimming cut 2 bases from V and 8 bases from J; bases unmatched to any gene: 3. The DNA for the CDR3 is TGCGCCAGCAGCTTTGAGGACAGGGATTCACCCCTCCACTTT. This sequence encodes CASSFEDRDSPLHF.

A word on this clone: The sample carries other DNA sequences with the same CDR3. The rearrangement joins TRBV30 to TRBJ1-4, with no clear D. The CDR3 has 12 residues. CDR1 and CDR2 (germline): GTSNPN, SVGIG (reference sequence). V was shortened by 0 bases and J by 8 bases, with 7 bases between the two germline ends. CDR3 amino acids: CAWSVLREKLFF. CDR3 in DNA: TGTGCCTGGAGTGTTTTGAGGGAAAAACTGTTTTTT.

The chain recombines TRBV6-5 with TRBJ1-1; TRBD1 is a possible D gene (5 bases). This CDR3 region has 13 residues. Trimming pared 4 bases from V and 1 base from J, leaving 7 bases between. Germline lookup yields CDR1 MNHEY and CDR2 SVGAGI. The chain's CDR3 is CASSLDRNTEAFF. CDR3 nucleotide sequence: TGTGCCAGCAGTTTAGACAGGAACACTGAAGCTTTCTTT.

The rearrangement joins TRBV3-1 (or the pseudogene TRBV3-2) to TRBJ2-7; 10 bases align to TRBD1. Germline V gene sequence: CDR1 LGHDT, CDR2 YNNKEL (reference sequence). The ends lost 3 bases at V and 7 bases at J; junction bases unmatched: 9. The CDR3 contains 15 residues. The CDR3 nucleotides read TGTGCCAGCAGCCAGGCCGGGACAGGGGTGGGGGAGCAGTACGTC. This codes for CASSQAGTGVGEQYV.

As DNA, the CDR3 is TGTGCCAGCAGCTTGCCAGGGGGCAACTATGGCTACACCTTC. Encoded protein: CASSLPGGNYGYTF. The chain is built from TRBV5-4 and TRBJ1-2; 8 bases match TRBD1. The V and J ends lost 1 base and 2 bases, in that order; junction bases with no gene match: 1. The germline gives CDR1 SGHNT, CDR2 YYREEE (reference sequence). The CDR3 has 14 residues.

The genes are TRBV6-2 or TRBV6-3 and TRBJ1-5, with D possibly TRBD1 on 5 matching bases. Trimming shortened V by 6 bases and J by 6 bases, and 15 bases separated the two germline ends. The CDR3 runs to 14 residues. Germline lookup yields CDR1 MNHEY and CDR2 SVGEGT. CDR3 in amino acids: CASSRGGSGQPQHF. CDR3 nucleotide sequence: TGTGCCAGCAGCCGCGGGGGATCCGGTCAGCCCCAGCATTTT.

This chain connects TRBV29-1 to TRBJ2-2; D not certain. Germline CDR1 is SQVTM and CDR2 is ANQGSEA. This CDR3 spans 12 amino acids. Deletions cut 7 bases from V and 3 bases from J, with 9 bases between. CDR3 bases: TGCAGCGCCGACAAATACACCGGGGAGCTGTTTTTT. Amino acids: CSADKYTGELFF.

The genes are TRBV18 and TRBJ1-1; D may be TRBD1 (6 bases). V lost 0 bases and J 1 base, leaving 9 bases between the germline ends. The germline V gene has CDR1 KGHSH and CDR2 LQKENI. The CDR3 has 15 amino acids. CDR3 coding DNA: TGTGCCAGCTCACCACCGGTGGACAGGAACACTGAAGCTTTCTTT. Its translation is CASSPPVDRNTEAFF.

J is TRBJ1-2 and V is TRBV29-1; TRBD1 matches at 7 bases. Trimming cost V 8 bases and J 4 bases; bases outside gene matches: 10. The CDR3 is 13 residues long. Germline V gene sequence: CDR1 SQVTM, CDR2 ANQGSEA. The CDR3 bases are TGCAGCACGACAGGGAAGGGCCCCTATGGCTACACCTTC. Amino acid sequence: CSTTGKGPYGYTF.

The chain couples TRBV24-1 to TRBJ2-3, with D perhaps TRBD2 (6 bases). CDR1 KGHDR and CDR2 SFDVKD come from the germline V gene. The CDR3 has 17 residues. Trimming left V 2 bases short and J 5 bases short, with 19 bases between. CDR3 in DNA: TGTGCCACCAGTGATTCCCCAGAGCGGGTCCCGGGAGATACGCAGTATTTT. This gives the protein CATSDSPERVPGDTQYF.

V is TRBV5-1 and J is TRBJ2-5; the match to TRBD1 covers 8 bases. Germline V lookup: CDR1 SGHRS, CDR2 YFSETQ. The junction had 1 base not matched to a gene; V was cut back by 4 bases and J by 5 bases. This CDR3 has 12 residues. The CDR3 region is CASSRDRETQYF. In DNA, the CDR3 is TGCGCCAGCAGCCGGGACAGGGAGACCCAGTACTTC.

The chain has TRBV5-6 and TRBJ1-2, with D possibly TRBD1 on 5 matching bases. The CDR3 is 11 residues long. Germline lookup yields CDR1 SGHDT and CDR2 YYEEEE. The V end lost 3 bases, the J end lost 8 bases, and 8 bases lay between the germline ends. For the CDR3, the DNA is TGTGCCAGCAGCTCGGGGGTCGGCTACACCTTC. It yields the protein CASSSGVGYTF.

V is TRBV24-1 and J is TRBJ2-7; possibly TRBD2 for D (6 bases). Trimming removed 2 bases from V and 5 bases from J, with 18 bases in between. The CDR3 length is 16 residues. Germline lookup yields CDR1 KGHDR and CDR2 SFDVKD. CDR3 protein: CATSDSGGHDVNEQYF. CDR3 coding DNA: TGTGCCACCAGTGATTCCGGGGGTCATGACGTTAACGAGCAGTACTTC.

As for this clone: At the DNA level, this CDR3 is encoded by other sequences in the same sample as well. The chain employs TRBV6-5 and TRBJ1-1; TRBD1 might be the D (5 bases). V was shortened by 4 bases and J by 1 base, with 10 bases between the two germline ends. CDR3 length equals 14 residues. The germline V gene encodes CDR1 MNHEY and CDR2 SVGAGI. This CDR3 reads CASSSVRANTEAFF. The CDR3, as DNA: TGTGCCAGCAGTTCTGTCAGGGCGAACACTGAAGCTTTCTTT.

V and J are TRBV24-1 and TRBJ2-1; D is possibly TRBD1 (6 bases). This CDR3 has 13 amino acids. The V end was cut by 6 bases, the J end by 4 bases, with 9 bases between. Germline V gene data show CDR1 as KGHDR and CDR2 as SFDVKD. CDR3 amino acids: CATSIQGYNEQFF. CDR3 DNA: TGTGCCACCAGTATACAGGGTTACAATGAGCAGTTCTTC.

V is TRBV11-2 and J is TRBJ1-1, with 10 bases matching TRBD1. From germline, CDR1 is SGHAT and CDR2 FQNNGV. CDR3 length equals 13 residues. V lost 0 bases to trimming and J lost 11 bases; unmatched junction nucleotides: 3. CDR3 in DNA: TGTGCCAGCAGCTTAGAGCCGGGACAGGGGGCTTTCTTT. The encoded protein is CASSLEPGQGAFF.

The chain is built from TRBV3-1 (or the pseudogene TRBV3-2) and TRBJ2-3; 9 bases line up with TRBD2. Germline V gene lookup returns CDR1 LGHDT and CDR2 YNNKEL (reference sequence). The CDR3 is 15 amino acids. V lost 3 bases and J lost 5; bases outside the gene matches: 6. The CDR3 DNA sequence: TGTGCCAGCAGCCACAGCGGGGGGAGTGGAGATACGCAGTATTTT. Translated: CASSHSGGSGDTQYF.